In this sample, the clone carrying this T cell receptor (beta chain) turned up a few times. Its antigen remains unidentified. Investigators prepared the TCR beta libraries by applying iRepertoire HTBI primers and Arm-PCR of CDR3 regions. TCRdb ran MiXCR on the multiplex PCR reads and lists one entry per CDR3 protein. Of more than 450,000 distinct CDR3 sequences listed, 15% to 20% are singletons. The sample originates from a study of regulatory T cells in long-lasting Graves disease. Study results and limitations: The study found persistent patients shared more public clonotypes (2,741) than new patients (about 880).

Regarding time point: newly diagnosed GD, antithyroid drugs for less than 3 months. PBMCs were the source of the RNA used for TCR sequencing. Trimming took 0 bases from V and 7 from J, leaving 3 bases between them. Germline CDR1 and CDR2: DFQATT and SNEGSKA (reference sequence). The CDR3 sequence is 11 residues long. These records were also assigned to another study, of T cells in Graves' hyperthyroidism and ophthalmopathy. That source adds: A model using 13 V-J features told ophthalmopathy apart from stable hyperthyroidism.

The rearrangement links TRBV20-1 to TRBJ1-4; D unresolved. Here the sequenced sample was peripheral blood mononuclear cells (PBMCs), taken at new diagnosis, from a patient treated with antithyroid drugs. This clonotype was obtained from a man aged 35-49 years with Graves disease. This CDR3 reads CSAREGEKLFF. The CDR3 bases are TGCAGTGCTAGAGAAGGTGAAAAACTGTTTTTT.